Below are 25 T cell receptor beta chains sequenced from a single sample in a study of T cell responses to AZD1222 COVID-19 vaccine (dated by TCRdb to the early 2020s). In the paper's terms, the time point label means: about 28 days (+/-7) after the second vaccine dose. Receptor libraries were prepared by the immunoSEQ multiplex PCR assay. TCRdb holds this immuneACCESS table with in-frame rearrangements only. Some clones are missing; in checked studies, unresolved V genes explain under half, and the rest has no known cause. Here the sample has 100,000 to 150,000 clones; approximately 91% occur a single time. In total, the top ten clones hold approximately 2% of the sample. The source material was peripheral blood, sampled 28 days after the second AZD1222 dose. These receptors were taken from an adult who received the AZD1222 COVID-19 vaccine.

V gene TRBV11-2 combines with J gene TRBJ2-1; 12 nucleotides agree with TRBD2. V lost 3 bases to trimming and J lost 4 bases; unmatched junction nucleotides: 7. Germline lookup yields CDR1 SGHAT and CDR2 FQNNGV. This CDR3 has 17 amino acids. The CDR3 sequence: CASSFLIGLAGYNEQFF. DNA of the CDR3: TGTGCCAGCAGCTTCCTGATCGGACTAGCGGGATACAATGAGCAGTTCTTC.

V gene TRBV19 combines with J gene TRBJ2-3, with 14 bases aligning to TRBD2. The junction had 5 bases not matched to a gene; V was cut back by 4 bases and J by 5 bases. The germline V gene has CDR1 LNHDA and CDR2 SQIVND (reference sequence). The CDR3 extends over 16 amino acids. The CDR3 sequence: CASSTRTSGGIDTQYF. Here the CDR3 DNA reads TGTGCCAGTAGTACGAGGACTAGCGGGGGGATAGATACGCAGTATTTT.

CDR3 DNA sequence: TGCGCCAGCAGCCGACTTATAGCGGGGGCCCCGAATGAGCAGTTCTTC. It encodes CASSRLIAGAPNEQFF. The chain uses TRBV5-1 and TRBJ2-1, with TRBD2 matching 9 bases. Germline V gene data show CDR1 as SGHRS and CDR2 as YFSETQ. V trimming: 4 bases; J trimming: 7 bases; junction bases outside the gene matches: 12. This CDR3 has 16 amino acids. Using reference TRBV5-1 and TRBJ2-1 for the parts outside the CDR3, the full variable domain is KAGVTQTPRYLIKTRGQQVTLSCSPISGHRSVSWYQQTPGQGLQFLFEYFSETQRNKGNFPGRFSGRQFSNSRSEMNVSTLELGDSALYLCASSRLIAGAPNEQFFGPGTRLTVL.

The J gene is TRBJ1-1, the V gene TRBV6-1; no clear D gene. The CDR3 length is 14 residues. Germline V CDR1 and CDR2: MNHNS, SASEGT. The ends were cut back, 2 bases at V and 11 bases at J, with 18 bases in the middle. This chain's CDR3 is CASSEPPPGKWAFF. Written as DNA, the CDR3 is TGTGCCAGCAGTGAACCTCCCCCGGGGAAGTGGGCTTTCTTT.

This clone was seen only once. This sequence joins TRBV4-3 and TRBJ1-5; the D is unclear. There are 13 residues in the CDR3. Germline values: CDR1 LGHNA, CDR2 YSLEER. Trimming cost V 0 bases and J 4 bases, with 4 bases left between them. CDR3 residues: CASSQDRNQPQHF. The CDR3 DNA is TGCGCCAGCAGCCAAGACCGTAATCAGCCCCAGCATTTT.

The rearrangement joins TRBV3-1 (or the pseudogene TRBV3-2) to TRBJ1-3; no definite D call. V was pared by 3 bases and J by 4 bases, with 7 bases between. The CDR3 is made up of 13 amino acids. Germline assignment: CDR1 LGHDT and CDR2 YNNKEL (reference sequence). The CDR3 region is CASSQEQGNTIYF. CDR3 sequence (DNA): TGTGCCAGCAGCCAGGAGCAGGGAAACACCATATATTTT.

This chain links TRBV19 with TRBJ1-1; D not certain. This CDR3 has 13 residues. The V and J ends lost 2 bases and 1 base respectively, with 5 bases between them. Germline V gene sequence: CDR1 LNHDA, CDR2 SQIVND (reference sequence). DNA for the CDR3: TGTGCCAGTAGTATACAGGAGAACACTGAAGCTTTCTTT. This encodes CASSIQENTEAFF.

The chain links TRBV19 to TRBJ1-5; no reliable D call. The CDR3 is 14 amino acids. The V and J ends lost 5 bases and 0 bases respectively, with 8 bases between them. Germline V gene data show CDR1 as LNHDA and CDR2 as SQIVND (reference sequence). The CDR3, as DNA: TGTGCCAGTAGTCCCCGACATAGCAATCAGCCCCAGCATTTT. Its protein is CASSPRHSNQPQHF.

This clone occurred once. J is TRBJ2-1 and V is TRBV18; D remains unclear. Germline loops: CDR1 KGHSH, CDR2 LQKENI. The ends were cut back, 3 bases at V and 7 bases at J, with 13 bases in the middle. The CDR3 is made up of 14 amino acids. CDR3 nucleotide sequence: TGTGCCAGCTCACCCCCGACCGTAATGAATGAGCAGTTCTTC. Translation gives CASSPPTVMNEQFF. The variable domain in full, with the rest retrieved from reference TRBV18 and TRBJ2-1, is NAGVMQNPRHLVRRRGQEARLRCSPMKGHSHVYWYRQLPEEGLKFMVYLQKENIIDESGMPKERFSAEFPKEGPSILRIQQVVRGDSAAYFCASSPPTVMNEQFFGPGTRLTVL.

This rearrangement joins TRBV2 to TRBJ1-2, with D possibly matching TRBD1 (5 bases). This CDR3 region has 13 residues. V shed 4 bases and J shed 6 bases, with 12 bases lying between them. CDR1 and CDR2 from the germline V gene are SNHLY and FYNNEI. The CDR3 reads CASSVGGKDGYTF. In DNA form, the CDR3 reads TGTGCCAGCAGTGTGGGGGGGAAGGATGGCTACACCTTC.

The CDR3 reads CASSLFSATGGNSPLHF. In DNA form, the CDR3 reads TGTGCCAGCAGCTTGTTTTCCGCGACAGGGGGGAATTCACCCCTCCACTTT. The chain employs TRBV5-6 and TRBJ1-6, with TRBD1 matching 9 bases. The CDR3 is made up of 17 amino acids. Per germline, CDR1 SGHDT and CDR2 YYEEEE. The V segment lost 1 base and the J segment 7 bases; nucleotides outside the gene matches: 9.

Turning to this clone: An end of the junction differs from the germline gene, which may be a read error. CDR3 DNA sequence: TGTGCTAGCAGCTCTGGGATCCCTGAAGCTTTCTTT. This sequence encodes CASSSGIPEAFF. The chain couples TRBV7-7 to TRBJ1-1; no clear D. The germline gives CDR1 SSHAT, CDR2 FNYEAQ (reference sequence). The CDR3 totals 12 residues.

CDR3 amino acids: CASSLMGTGYTF. The CDR3 coding sequence is TGTGCCAGCAGTTTAATGGGTACTGGCTACACCTTC. The chain couples TRBV12-3 or TRBV12-4 to TRBJ1-2; D unclear. CDR3 length: 12 residues. V lost 2 bases and J 7 bases, leaving 8 bases between the germline ends.

The chain links TRBV19 to TRBJ1-6, with D possibly being TRBD1 (6 bases). Per the germline V gene, CDR1 is LNHDA and CDR2 is SQIVND (reference sequence). Trimming shortened V by 1 base and J by 5 bases, and 6 bases separated the two germline ends. The CDR3 length is 14 residues. The CDR3 reads CASSIGTDNSPLHF. The CDR3 DNA is TGTGCCAGTAGTATAGGGACAGATAATTCACCCCTCCACTTT.

The chain recombines TRBV4-1 with TRBJ2-7; no firm D call. The CDR3 covers 15 residues. Germline V gene sequence: CDR1 MGHRA, CDR2 YSYEKL. Trimming cost V 2 bases and J 3 bases, with 14 bases left between them. The CDR3 DNA reads as TGCGCCAGCAGCCAACAACGAGGTGGCAGCTACGAGCAGTACGTC. The encoded protein is CASSQQRGGSYEQYV.

The chain uses TRBV27 and TRBJ1-1; TRBD1 matches at 9 bases. V shed 4 bases and J 1 base; nucleotides not matched to a gene: 7. The V gene's germline CDR1 is MNHEY and CDR2 SMNVEV (reference sequence). CDR3 length: 16 residues. CDR3 DNA sequence: TGTGCCAGCAGTTCCGCGGACAGGGGAACGAACACTGAAGCTTTCTTT. Encoded protein: CASSSADRGTNTEAFF.

The DNA for the CDR3 is TGTGCCAGCAGCTTGCCGCCGACCGTAGCTGGGGAGGGAACCGGGGAGCTGTTTTTT. This codes for CASSLPPTVAGEGTGELFF. The rearrangement joins TRBV5-4 to TRBJ2-2; the match to TRBD2 covers 7 bases. Trimming took 1 base from V and 5 from J; bases not matched to a gene: 17. CDR1 and CDR2 from the germline V gene are SGHNT and YYREEE (reference sequence). The CDR3 is 19 residues long.

This chain uses TRBV11-3 with TRBJ1-3; possibly TRBD1 for D (6 bases). V gave up 0 bases and J gave up 4 bases, with 16 bases separating them. This CDR3 contains 17 residues. Germline values: CDR1 SGHNT, CDR2 YENEEA. DNA for the CDR3: TGTGCCAGCAGCTTAGATCGGTGGGGACACTACGGAAACACCATATATTTT. This sequence encodes CASSLDRWGHYGNTIYF.

The J gene is TRBJ1-2, the V gene TRBV30, with 10 bases lining up with TRBD1. The CDR3 sequence is 12 residues long. Trimming took 7 bases from V and 5 from J; bases not matched to a gene: 4. Germline V lookup: CDR1 GTSNPN, CDR2 SVGIG (reference sequence). The CDR3: CALTGGGYGYTF. CDR3 in DNA: TGTGCCTTGACAGGGGGCGGTTATGGCTACACCTTC.

V and J are TRBV27 and TRBJ1-6, with D maybe TRBD1 (6 bases). The CDR3 extends over 13 amino acids. The germline gives CDR1 MNHEY, CDR2 SMNVEV (reference sequence). Trimming took off 8 bases at V and 8 bases at J, with 13 bases between the two ends. This CDR3 is CASSNRAYSPLHF. The CDR3 nucleotides read TGTGCCAGCTCTAACAGGGCCTATTCACCCCTCCACTTT.

The rearrangement links TRBV6-2 or TRBV6-3 to TRBJ1-4; D is unclear. CDR3 length: 14 amino acids. CDR1 and CDR2 (germline): MNHEY, SVGEGT. V gave up 2 bases and J gave up 4 bases, with 8 bases separating them. The CDR3 DNA sequence: TGTGCCAGCAGTTACCGGCGTTTTAATGAAAAACTGTTTTTT. It specifies CASSYRRFNEKLFF.

This chain joins TRBV2 and TRBJ2-2; TRBD2 matches 8 bases. The germline V gene encodes CDR1 SNHLY and CDR2 FYNNEI. V gave up 6 bases and J gave up 6 bases; unmatched junction bases: 9. The CDR3 has 15 residues. The DNA of the CDR3 is TGTGCCAGCAGCCCGGGAGGGGGGGCGGCCGGGGAGCTGTTTTTT. Encoded protein: CASSPGGGAAGELFF.

This chain uses TRBV6-2 or TRBV6-3 with TRBJ1-2; 7 positions match TRBD1. This CDR3 contains 14 residues. In germline, CDR1 is MNHEY, CDR2 SVGEGT. J lost 5 bases, V lost 5 bases, and 8 bases had no gene match. DNA for the CDR3: TGTGCCAGCAGTCCAAACCGGGACAGTTATGGCTACACCTTC. It is translated as CASSPNRDSYGYTF.

This clone has just one count. V and J are TRBV12-3 or TRBV12-4 and TRBJ1-1; D is unclear. Between the trimmed V and J ends, which lost 3 bases and 5 bases, there was a span of 7 bases. The CDR3 length is 12 residues. CDR3 DNA sequence: TGTGCCAGCAGTTTGGCGGAGACTGAAGCTTTCTTT. Translation: CASSLAETEAFF.

V and J are TRBV3-1 (or the pseudogene TRBV3-2) and TRBJ2-7, with 8 bases lining up with TRBD2. The CDR3 extends over 15 amino acids. Germline V gene data show CDR1 as LGHDT and CDR2 as YNNKEL (reference sequence). The V segment lost 1 base and the J segment 2 bases; nucleotides outside the gene matches: 4. CDR3 residues: CASSQASGFPYEQYV. CDR3 nucleotide sequence: TGTGCCAGCAGCCAAGCTAGCGGGTTTCCCTACGAGCAGTACGTC.